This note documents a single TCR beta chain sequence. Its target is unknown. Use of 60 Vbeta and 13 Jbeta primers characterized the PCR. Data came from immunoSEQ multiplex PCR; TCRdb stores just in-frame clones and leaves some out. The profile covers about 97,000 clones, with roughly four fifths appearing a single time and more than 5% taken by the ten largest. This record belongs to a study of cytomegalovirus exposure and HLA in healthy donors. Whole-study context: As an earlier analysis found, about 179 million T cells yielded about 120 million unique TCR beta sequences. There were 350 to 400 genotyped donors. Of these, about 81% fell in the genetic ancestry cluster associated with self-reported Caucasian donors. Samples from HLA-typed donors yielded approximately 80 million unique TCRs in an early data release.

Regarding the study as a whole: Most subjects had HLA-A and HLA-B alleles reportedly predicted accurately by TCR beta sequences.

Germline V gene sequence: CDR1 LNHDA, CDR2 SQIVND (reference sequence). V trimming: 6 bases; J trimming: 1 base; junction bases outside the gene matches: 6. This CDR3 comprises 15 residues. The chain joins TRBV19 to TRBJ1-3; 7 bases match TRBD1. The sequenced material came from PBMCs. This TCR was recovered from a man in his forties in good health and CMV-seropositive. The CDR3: CASRKDRASGNTIYF. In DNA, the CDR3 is TGTGCCAGTAGAAAAGACAGGGCTTCTGGAAACACCATATATTTT.